These T cell receptor beta chains were read from a single sample in a study of monozygotic twins with inflammatory bowel disease. TCRdb re-called the 5' RACE reads and shows each CDR3 protein once, DNA omitted. The sample data list approximately 400,000 distinct CDR3 sequences. Sequencing was done on a sample of blood. The origin of the receptors is a human donor with ulcerative colitis or Crohn's disease, or a healthy co-twin of an affected twin (not recorded which). CDR3s include the opening cysteine and the closing phenylalanine or tryptophan.

TRBV14	TRBJ1-2	CASSQDRTNYGYTF
TRBV12-3/TRBV12-4	TRBJ2-7	CASSGQASGEQYF
TRBV7-9	TRBJ2-7	CASSSAAGVNEQYF
TRBV20-1	TRBJ2-4	CSAAPAAKNIQYF
TRBV24-1	TRBJ2-1	CATSDAGTGRSEEQFF
TRBV5-1	TRBJ2-6	CASSSGYVSGANVLTF
TRBV20-1	TRBJ2-3	CSASGQVEDTQYF
TRBV19	TRBJ2-1	CASSIFSPPSSYNEQFF
TRBV5-1	TRBJ2-2	CASQQNTGELFF
TRBV6-5	TRBJ2-3	CASSYLTEDTDTQYF
TRBV5-4	TRBJ2-5	CASSHGYQETQYF
TRBV5-1	TRBJ2-7	CASSLGDLSSYEQYF
TRBV10-3	TRBJ2-7	CAIRRERAKLSYEQYF
TRBV20-1	TRBJ2-3	CSARRGLGGATDTQYF
TRBV12-3/TRBV12-4	TRBJ2-3	CASVRDRGRADTQYF
TRBV5-1	TRBJ1-1	CASSLGDRTNTEAFF
TRBV20-1	TRBJ2-1	CSARGSGLTLSHYNEQFF
TRBV5-1	TRBJ2-3	CASSWGQSTDTQYF
TRBV20-1	TRBJ2-3	CSAREGGGRGTQYF
TRBV5-1	TRBJ2-2	CASSFRTGSTGELFF
TRBV7-9	TRBJ2-2	CASSLDRLRDGDGELFF
TRBV4-2	TRBJ1-4	CASSHGTANEKLFF
TRBV7-9	TRBJ2-5	CASTTTPSLPETQYF
TRBV29-1	TRBJ1-2	CSVETGASGYTF
TRBV4-3	TRBJ1-1	CASSQDGFFENTEAFF
TRBV7-6	TRBJ2-2	CASSLATAGTVTGELFF
TRBV11-2	TRBJ2-6	CASSNPRGRGEISGANVLTF
TRBV7-2	TRBJ2-1	CASSLGLGTPYNEQFF
TRBV6-5	TRBJ2-7	CASSYVGGEQYF
TRBV6-2/TRBV6-3	TRBJ1-5	CASTSSGTASNQPQHF
TRBV6-1	TRBJ1-2	CASSRSYRGENGYTF
TRBV10-3	TRBJ1-3	CATRTSGNTIYF
TRBV20-1	TRBJ1-5	CSAQWGGSNQPQHF
TRBV7-9	TRBJ2-7	CASSGGFEQYF
TRBV12-3/TRBV12-4	TRBJ1-5	CASSEQGRGNQPQHF
TRBV7-3	TRBJ2-2	CASSPRLAGGLGGELFF
TRBV3-1	TRBJ2-7	CASSQDWGTGSYEQYF
TRBV20-1	TRBJ1-2	CSAADRGRDYGYTF
TRBV28	TRBJ2-1	CASSLRAVAYNEQFF
TRBV5-1	TRBJ2-7	CASSLAGRKSYEQYF
TRBV12-3/TRBV12-4	TRBJ2-2	CASHRDPTNTGELFF
TRBV5-6	TRBJ2-2	CASSSESTVTGELFF
TRBV11-2	TRBJ2-5	CASSLEGHPGETQYF
TRBV5-1	TRBJ2-1	CASSFPNSNEQFF
TRBV12-3/TRBV12-4	TRBJ2-7	CASSLRDRGSEQYF
TRBV7-2	TRBJ2-1	CASSPRVAGARRQFF
TRBV6-2/TRBV6-3	TRBJ2-1	CASSYLGTADNEQFF
TRBV6-5	TRBJ1-6	CASSYRTEGERSPLHF
TRBV20-1	TRBJ2-1	CSARETGGHYNEQFF
TRBV6-5	TRBJ2-3	CASSYSEWGATDTQYF
TRBV4-2	TRBJ2-1	CASSQDWHEQFF
TRBV20-1	TRBJ2-2	CSASFSTGELFF
TRBV6-5	TRBJ2-7	CASSWLAGGPVYEQYF
TRBV20-1	TRBJ2-1	CSAYKSGQNNEQFF
TRBV20-1	TRBJ2-1	CSARAQDVFSGGSSYNEQFF
TRBV30	TRBJ1-5	CAWSVLGGAGQPQHF
TRBV9	TRBJ2-3	CASSVGIGGVTDTQYF
TRBV5-6	TRBJ1-1	CASGIGTTAEAFF
TRBV6-2/TRBV6-3	TRBJ2-5	CATTTRDPARAQYF